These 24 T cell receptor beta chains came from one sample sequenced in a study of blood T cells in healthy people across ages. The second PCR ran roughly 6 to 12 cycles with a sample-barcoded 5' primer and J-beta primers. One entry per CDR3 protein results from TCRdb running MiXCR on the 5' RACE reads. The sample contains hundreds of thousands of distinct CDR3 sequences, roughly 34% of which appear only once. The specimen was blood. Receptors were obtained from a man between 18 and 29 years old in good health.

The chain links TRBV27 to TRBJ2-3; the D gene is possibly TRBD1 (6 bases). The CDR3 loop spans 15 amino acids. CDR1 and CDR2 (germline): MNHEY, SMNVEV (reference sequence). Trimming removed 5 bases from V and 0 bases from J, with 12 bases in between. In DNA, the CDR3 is TGTGCCAGCAGTGTGTACAGGGCTAGCACAGATACGCAGTATTTT. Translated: CASSVYRASTDTQYF.

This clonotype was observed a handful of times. The CDR3 region is CSASSVQTNQPQHF. The CDR3 region has the DNA TGCAGTGCTAGTTCCGTACAGACAAATCAGCCCCAGCATTTT. The J gene is TRBJ1-5, the V gene TRBV20-1; no clear D gene. CDR3 length: 14 residues. V was cut by 3 bases and J by 4 bases, with 13 bases left in between. Germline V gene sequence: CDR1 DFQATT, CDR2 SNEGSKA (reference sequence).

For the CDR3, the DNA is TGTGCCAGCAGACCGGGACTAGCACCTGATAATACGCAGTATTTT. Translation gives CASRPGLAPDNTQYF. V usage is TRBV27 and J usage is TRBJ2-3; 9 bases are a match to TRBD2. The CDR3 sequence is 15 residues long. Germline V gene data show CDR1 as MNHEY and CDR2 as SMNVEV (reference sequence). V dropped 6 bases and J dropped 7; count of bases not matched to a gene: 11.

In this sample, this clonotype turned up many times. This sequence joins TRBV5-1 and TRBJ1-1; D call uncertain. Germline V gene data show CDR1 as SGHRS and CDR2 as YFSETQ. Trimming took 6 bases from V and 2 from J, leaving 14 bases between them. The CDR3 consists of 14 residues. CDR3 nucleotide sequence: TGCGCCAGCACCCCCAAAGCAGAAAACACTGAAGCTTTCTTT. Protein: CASTPKAENTEAFF.

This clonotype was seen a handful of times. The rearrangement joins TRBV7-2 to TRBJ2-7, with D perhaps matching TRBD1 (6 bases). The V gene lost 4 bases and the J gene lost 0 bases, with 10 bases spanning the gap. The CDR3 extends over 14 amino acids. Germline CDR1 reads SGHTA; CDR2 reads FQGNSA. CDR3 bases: TGTGCCAGCAGCTCAGGGGACCTCTCCTACGAGCAGTACTTC. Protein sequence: CASSSGDLSYEQYF.

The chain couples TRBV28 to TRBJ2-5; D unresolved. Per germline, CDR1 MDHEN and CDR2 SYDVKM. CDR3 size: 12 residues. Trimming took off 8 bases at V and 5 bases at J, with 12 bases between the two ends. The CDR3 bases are TGTGCCAGCGGTGAAATACGGGAGACCCAGTACTTC. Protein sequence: CASGEIRETQYF.

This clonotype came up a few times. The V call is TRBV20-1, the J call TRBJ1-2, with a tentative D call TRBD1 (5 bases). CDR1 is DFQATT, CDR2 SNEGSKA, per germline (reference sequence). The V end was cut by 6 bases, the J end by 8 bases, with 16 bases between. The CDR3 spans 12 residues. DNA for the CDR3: TGCAGTGCGGGAACAGGTCCGCGGGGCTACACCTTC. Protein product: CSAGTGPRGYTF.

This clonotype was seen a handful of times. The chain's CDR3 is CATSMDRGRNEQYF. The CDR3 DNA reads as TGTGCCACCAGCATGGACAGGGGGCGAAACGAGCAGTACTTC. This sequence joins TRBV15 and TRBJ2-7; 11 nucleotides line up with TRBD1. This CDR3 has 14 residues. CDR1 and CDR2 (germline): LNHNV, YYDKDF (reference sequence). V gave up 4 bases and J gave up 5 bases; unmatched junction bases: 4.

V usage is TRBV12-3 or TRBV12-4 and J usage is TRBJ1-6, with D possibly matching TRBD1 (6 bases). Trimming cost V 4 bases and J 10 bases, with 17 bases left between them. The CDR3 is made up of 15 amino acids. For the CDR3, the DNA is TGTGCCAGCAGTTCGCCCGACAGGTCCTGGTCACCCCTCCACTTT. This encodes CASSSPDRSWSPLHF.

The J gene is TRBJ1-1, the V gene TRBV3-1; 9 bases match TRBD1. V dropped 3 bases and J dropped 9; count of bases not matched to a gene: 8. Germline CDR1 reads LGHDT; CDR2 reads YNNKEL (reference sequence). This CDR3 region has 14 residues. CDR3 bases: TGTGCCAGCAGCCACCCAGACAGGGGGGCTAAAGCTTTCTTT. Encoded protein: CASSHPDRGAKAFF.

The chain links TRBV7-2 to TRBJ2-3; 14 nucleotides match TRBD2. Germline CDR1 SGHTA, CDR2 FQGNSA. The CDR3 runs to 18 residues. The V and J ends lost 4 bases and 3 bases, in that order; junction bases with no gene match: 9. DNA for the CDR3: TGTGCCAGCAGCTCGCAACGGGGACTAGCGGGAGCAACAGATACGCAGTATTTT. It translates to CASSSQRGLAGATDTQYF.

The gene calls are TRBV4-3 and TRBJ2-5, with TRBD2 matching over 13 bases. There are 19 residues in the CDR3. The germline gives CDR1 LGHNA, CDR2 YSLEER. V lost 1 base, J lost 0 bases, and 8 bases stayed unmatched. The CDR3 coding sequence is TGCGCCAGCAGCCAAGTTGTTGTGACTAGCGGGGGGTACCAAGAGACCCAGTACTTC. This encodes CASSQVVVTSGGYQETQYF.

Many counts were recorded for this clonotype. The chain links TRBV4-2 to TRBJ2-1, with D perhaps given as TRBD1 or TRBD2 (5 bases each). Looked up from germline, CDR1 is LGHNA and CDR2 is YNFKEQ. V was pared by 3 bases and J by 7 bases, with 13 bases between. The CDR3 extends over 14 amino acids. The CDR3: CASSHLGTENEQFF. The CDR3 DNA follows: TGTGCCAGCAGCCACCTCGGGACCGAGAATGAGCAGTTCTTC.

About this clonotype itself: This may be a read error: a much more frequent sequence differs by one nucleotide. The CDR3 spells CASSSKVTNDSYEQYF. The DNA for the CDR3 is TGTGCCAGCAGCTCAAAGGTGACTAACGACTCCTACGAGCAGTACTTC. The chain joins TRBV9 to TRBJ2-7; the D gene is possibly TRBD2 (5 bases). This CDR3 is 16 amino acids long. Germline V lookup: CDR1 SGDLS, CDR2 YYNGEE. V lost 4 bases, J lost 0 bases, and 17 bases lay in between.

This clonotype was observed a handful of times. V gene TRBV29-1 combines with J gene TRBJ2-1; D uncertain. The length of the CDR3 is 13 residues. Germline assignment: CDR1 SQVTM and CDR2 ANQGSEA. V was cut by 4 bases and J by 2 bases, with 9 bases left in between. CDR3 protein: CSVVGAAYNEQFF. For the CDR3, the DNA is TGCAGCGTTGTTGGCGCGGCCTACAATGAGCAGTTCTTC.

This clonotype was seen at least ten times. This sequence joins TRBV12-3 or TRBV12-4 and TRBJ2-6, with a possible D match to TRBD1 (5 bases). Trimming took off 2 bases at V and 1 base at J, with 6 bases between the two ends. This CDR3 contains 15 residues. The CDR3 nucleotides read TGTGCCAGCAGTTTACAGGGATCTGGGGCCAACGTCCTGACTTTC. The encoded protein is CASSLQGSGANVLTF.

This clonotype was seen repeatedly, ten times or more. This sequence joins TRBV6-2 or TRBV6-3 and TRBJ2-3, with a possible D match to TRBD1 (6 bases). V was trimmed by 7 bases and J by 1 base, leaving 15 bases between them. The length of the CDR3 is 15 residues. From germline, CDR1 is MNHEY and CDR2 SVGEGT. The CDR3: CASTPPTGRTDTQYF. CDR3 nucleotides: TGTGCCAGCACCCCCCCAACAGGGCGCACAGATACGCAGTATTTT.

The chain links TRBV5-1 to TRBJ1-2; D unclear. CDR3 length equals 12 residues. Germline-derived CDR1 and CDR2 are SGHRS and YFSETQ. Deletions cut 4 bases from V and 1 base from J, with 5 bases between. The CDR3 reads CASSVDNYGYTF. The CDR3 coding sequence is TGCGCCAGCAGCGTTGATAACTATGGCTACACCTTC.

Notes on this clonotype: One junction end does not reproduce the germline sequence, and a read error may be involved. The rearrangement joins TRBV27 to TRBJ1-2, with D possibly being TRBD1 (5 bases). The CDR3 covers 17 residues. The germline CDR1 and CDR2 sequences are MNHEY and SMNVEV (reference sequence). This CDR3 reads CANSLFGSRGAGNGYTF. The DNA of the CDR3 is TGTGCCAACAGTTTATTCGGATCGAGAGGGGCAGGAAATGGCTACACCTTC.

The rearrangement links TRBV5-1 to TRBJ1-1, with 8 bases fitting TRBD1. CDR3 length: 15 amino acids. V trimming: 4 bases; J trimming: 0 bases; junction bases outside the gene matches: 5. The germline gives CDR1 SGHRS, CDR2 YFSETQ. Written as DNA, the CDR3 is TGCGCCAGCAGCCCAACGGACAGGGTGAACACTGAAGCTTTCTTT. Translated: CASSPTDRVNTEAFF.

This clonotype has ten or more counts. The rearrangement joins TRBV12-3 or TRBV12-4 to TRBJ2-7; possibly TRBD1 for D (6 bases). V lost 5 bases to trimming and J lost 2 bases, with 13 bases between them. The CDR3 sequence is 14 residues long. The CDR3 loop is CASSPLWTAYEQYF. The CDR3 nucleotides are TGTGCCAGCAGTCCCCTCTGGACAGCCTACGAGCAGTACTTC.

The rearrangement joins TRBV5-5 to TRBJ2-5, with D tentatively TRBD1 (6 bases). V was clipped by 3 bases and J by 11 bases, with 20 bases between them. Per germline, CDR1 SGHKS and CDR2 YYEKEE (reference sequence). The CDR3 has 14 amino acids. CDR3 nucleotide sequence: TGTGCCAGCAGCTCTGGACAGCCTTACAATGAGCAGTACTTC. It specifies CASSSGQPYNEQYF.

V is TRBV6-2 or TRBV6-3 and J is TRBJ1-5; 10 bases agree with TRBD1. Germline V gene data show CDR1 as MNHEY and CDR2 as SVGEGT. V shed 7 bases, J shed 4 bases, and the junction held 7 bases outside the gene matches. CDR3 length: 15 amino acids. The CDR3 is CASTKAGQGNQPQHF. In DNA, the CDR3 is TGTGCCAGCACTAAAGCGGGACAGGGGAATCAGCCCCAGCATTTT.

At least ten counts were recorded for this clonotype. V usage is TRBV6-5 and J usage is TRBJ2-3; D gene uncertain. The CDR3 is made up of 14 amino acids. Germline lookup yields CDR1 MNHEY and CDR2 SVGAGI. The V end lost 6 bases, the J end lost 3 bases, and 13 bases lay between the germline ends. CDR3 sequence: CASSQGPRTDTQYF. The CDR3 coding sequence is TGTGCCAGCAGCCAAGGCCCCCGTACAGATACGCAGTATTTT.